Presented here are 23 T cell receptor beta chains from one specimen sequenced in a study of tumor-infiltrating lymphocytes in primary liver carcinoma. The study co-extracted DNA and RNA from around 20-30 mg of unsorted bulk tissue. Total RNA (roughly 0.45 ug) served as template for TCR beta cDNA synthesis primed by a constant-region primer. It was through three nested multiplex PCR rounds of slightly modified ARM-PCR that TCR beta libraries arose. A C-beta reverse primer was combined with TRBV1-TRBV30 forward primers in the first two PCR rounds, and each round had approximately 9 cycles. One entry per CDR3 protein, called by TCRdb with MiXCR from the multiplex PCR reads. This sample has 100,000 or so distinct CDR3 sequences, with roughly 80% found just once. The sequenced material came from liver tumor tissue from sampling region 3. Subset reported: tumor region T3, left-lateral pole. The receptors derive from a middle-aged man with primary liver carcinoma and hepatitis B virus infection.

Notes on this clonotype: One end of the junction is discordant with germline, which a read error may explain. The chain is built from TRBV14 and TRBJ2-5, with D perhaps assigned TRBD1 or TRBD2 (6 bases each). Germline CDR1 SGHDN, CDR2 FVKESK. The CDR3 loop spans 16 amino acids. The CDR3 here is CVSSRAGTPIQETQYF. The CDR3 DNA is TGTGTCAGCAGCCGCGCGGGGACACCAATCCAAGAGACCCAGTACTTC.

Details on this clonotype: Relative to the germline gene, one junction end is altered; a read error may explain this. The chain links TRBV12-3 or TRBV12-4 to TRBJ1-5; 7 positions agree with TRBD1. This CDR3 is built from 14 residues. CDR3 region: CVSSLEGASRPQHF. DNA for the CDR3: TGTGTCAGCAGTTTAGAGGGGGCGAGTCGGCCCCAGCATTTT.

A remark on this clonotype: Because it lacks the conserved phenylalanine or tryptophan at the end, this CDR3 is likely a read error. CDR3 in amino acids: CASNPGLVGIDTQYS. In DNA, the CDR3 is TGTGCCAGCAATCCAGGACTAGTGGGAATAGATACGCAGTATTCT. V and J are TRBV6-5 and TRBJ2-3, with TRBD2 matching over 7 bases. V lost 7 bases, J lost 5 bases, and 12 bases stayed unmatched. The V gene's germline CDR1 is MNHEY and CDR2 SVGAGI. CDR3 size: 15 residues.

This clonotype was found many times. The rearrangement joins TRBV5-1 to TRBJ1-2; unclear D gene. The V end lost 0 bases, the J end lost 0 bases, and 9 bases lay between the germline ends. CDR3 length equals 15 residues. Germline V gene data show CDR1 as SGHRS and CDR2 as YFSETQ. The CDR3 coding sequence is TGCGCCAGCAGCTTGGAAACAACAACTAACTATGGCTACACCTTC. Translation gives CASSLETTTNYGYTF.

Remarks on this clonotype: This may be a read error: a much more frequent sequence differs by one nucleotide. The chain joins TRBV10-3 to TRBJ2-5; 8 bases agree with TRBD1. Per the germline V gene, CDR1 is ENHRY and CDR2 is SYGVKD. CDR3 length equals 13 residues. This chain's CDR3 is CVTRQGTMETQYF. DNA of the CDR3: TGTGTCACCCGACAGGGGACAATGGAGACCCAGTACTTC.

Concerning this clonotype itself: Its ends do not fully match the called genes, so a read error is possible. The chain is built from TRBV5-4 and TRBJ2-3, with D perhaps TRBD2 (6 bases). CDR3 length: 17 residues. The germline gives CDR1 SGHNT, CDR2 YYREEE (reference sequence). The CDR3 protein is CASCTSRARTSTYTQYF. In nucleotides, the CDR3 is TGTGCCAGCTGCACTTCCCGCGCGCGAACTAGCACATATACGCAGTATTTT.

This clonotype was counted ten times or more. The chain joins TRBV19 to TRBJ2-2; TRBD1 agrees at 7 bases. The CDR3 loop spans 14 amino acids. V shed 5 bases and J 4 bases; nucleotides not matched to a gene: 4. CDR1 is LNHDA, CDR2 SQIVND, per germline (reference sequence). The chain's CDR3 is CASSSTGATGELFF. The CDR3 nucleotides are TGTGCCAGTAGTTCCACAGGGGCCACCGGGGAGCTGTTTTTT.

Turning to this clonotype: Here the CDR3 omits its conserved ending phenylalanine or tryptophan, so a read error is the likely source. The chain employs TRBV25-1 and TRBJ2-5; D ambiguous. Trimming took off 5 bases at V and 4 bases at J, with 8 bases between the two ends. Germline values: CDR1 MGHDK, CDR2 SYGVNS. CDR3 length: 12 residues. For the CDR3, the DNA is TGTGCCAGCAGTCTTAACCCAGAGACCCAGTACCTC. Encoded protein: CASSLNPETQYL.

With respect to this clonotype: The junction differs from germline at one of its ends, possibly a read error. The V gene is TRBV6-4, the J gene TRBJ2-1; unclear D gene. Germline loops: CDR1 MRHNA, CDR2 SNTAGT. This CDR3 is 14 amino acids long. The CDR3 DNA sequence: TGTGCCAGCAGTATTGTGGGTGTGCGGAATGAACAGTTCTTC. Translation: CASSIVGVRNEQFF.

The chain has TRBV7-8 and TRBJ2-1; D is undetermined. CDR1 and CDR2 from the germline V gene are SGHVS and FQNEAQ. Trimming took 5 bases from V and 10 from J, leaving 15 bases between them. The CDR3 totals 13 residues. Here the CDR3 reads CASSLGRAREQFF. CDR3 in DNA: TGTGCCAGCAGCCTAGGGCGTGCCAGGGAGCAGTTCTTC.

This rearrangement joins TRBV4-1 to TRBJ2-7, with TRBD2 identical over 13 bases. CDR3 length: 24 amino acids. CDR1 and CDR2 (germline): MGHRA, YSYEKL. Unmatched junction bases numbered 31, after V lost 4 bases and J lost 4 bases. The CDR3 loop reads CASSRIEGQGRPTGTSGEMYEQYF. CDR3 DNA sequence: TGCGCCAGCAGCCGAATAGAGGGGCAGGGTCGCCCGACCGGGACTAGCGGGGAGATGTACGAGCAGTACTTC.

This sequence joins TRBV4-2 and TRBJ2-7; D may be TRBD2 (5 bases). The CDR3 length is 16 residues. Per germline, CDR1 LGHNA and CDR2 YNFKEQ. The V and J ends lost 4 bases and 3 bases respectively, with 19 bases between them. As DNA, the CDR3 is TGTGCCAGCAGCCTAGGAACGGACTCAAAAGTCTACGAGCAGTACTTC. It translates to CASSLGTDSKVYEQYF.

A word on this clonotype: The junction departs from germline at one end; a sequencing error may be responsible. V is TRBV29-1 and J is TRBJ2-4; D gene uncertain. This CDR3 has 13 residues. Germline CDR1 SQVTM, CDR2 ANQGSEA. CDR3 loop: CNDGADPKNTQYF. The CDR3, as DNA: TGCAACGATGGTGCTGACCCAAAAAACACTCAGTACTTC.

In the case of this clonotype: The junction does not match germline at one end; this may be a read error. The genes are TRBV4-2 and TRBJ2-5, with D perhaps TRBD1 (6 bases). Germline V gives CDR1 LGHNA, CDR2 YNFKEQ. This CDR3 has 18 amino acids. The CDR3 coding sequence is TGTGCCAGCAGCCAAGTTGGTCTGGAACTAGTGGGACAAGAGGCCCAGTACTTC. Translated, it gives CASSQVGLELVGQEAQYF.

J is TRBJ2-7 and V is TRBV29-1; D is unresolved. CDR3 length: 13 amino acids. Trimming left V 5 bases short and J 6 bases short, with 17 bases between. Germline CDR1 SQVTM, CDR2 ANQGSEA. In DNA form, the CDR3 reads TGCAGCGTTAAAATTACAAGATTTGGCGAGCAGTACTTC. It specifies CSVKITRFGEQYF.

Turning to this clonotype: One end of the junction does not line up with germline, which may come from a read error. The chain recombines TRBV20-1 with TRBJ2-2; D possibly corresponds to TRBD2 (5 bases). The CDR3 is made up of 13 amino acids. Germline assignment: CDR1 DFQATT and CDR2 SNEGSKA (reference sequence). The CDR3 reads CSARLGNAGELFF. CDR3 nucleotide sequence: TGCAGTGCTAGACTCGGGAACGCCGGGGAGCTGTTTTTT.

This chain uses TRBV12-3 or TRBV12-4 with TRBJ1-5; D remains unclear. The J call may be mistaken, given a closer DNA end match to TRBJ2-3. The CDR3 is 16 amino acids. Written as DNA, the CDR3 is TGTGCCAACACTCCCGGCGAGTACGGCGACAATCAGCCCCAGTATTTT. Protein product: CANTPGEYGDNQPQYF.

Concerning this clonotype: One end of the junction fails to match germline, which may point to a read error. V usage is TRBV28 and J usage is TRBJ2-1, with 11 bases matching TRBD2. Germline CDR1 and CDR2: MDHEN and SYDVKM. The CDR3 extends over 14 amino acids. CDR3 loop: CDSSPTGLADPPLF. DNA of the CDR3: TGTGACAGCAGTCCAACGGGACTAGCGGATCCCCCCCTTTTC. Variable domain in full (rest from reference TRBV28 and TRBJ2-1): DVKVTQSSRYLVKRTGEKVFLECVQDMDHENMFWYRQDPGLGLRLIYFSYDVKMKEKGDIPEGYSVSREKKERFSLILESASTNQTSMYLCDSSPTGLADPPLFGPGTRLTVL.

This clonotype was detected only once. The chain combines TRBV6-2 or TRBV6-3 with TRBJ2-7; possibly TRBD2 for D (5 bases). The length of the CDR3 is 14 residues. V lost 0 bases, J lost 2 bases, and 8 bases lay in between. CDR1 is MNHEY and CDR2 is SVGEGT in the germline V gene. Here the CDR3 reads CASSYSPSTYEQYF. The CDR3 DNA sequence: TGTGCCAGCAGTTACTCGCCTAGCACCTACGAGCAGTACTTC.

The chain is built from TRBV5-6 and TRBJ1-5, with D possibly being TRBD1 (6 bases). CDR1 is SGHDT and CDR2 is YYEEEE in the germline V gene. This CDR3 spans 15 amino acids. The CDR3 nucleotides read TGTACCACCAACTCTACTTGGGGGGGCGATCAGCCCCAGCATTTT. It encodes CTTNSTWGGDQPQHF.

Concerning this clonotype: A much more abundant neighbour one base away suggests this may be a read error. The chain uses TRBV25-1 and TRBJ1-5, with D tentatively TRBD1 (6 bases). The V gene's germline CDR1 is MGHDK and CDR2 SYGVNS. The CDR3 runs to 15 residues. The CDR3 nucleotides are TGTGTCAGCAGTCGGTCGGGGGCCAGCAATCAGCCCCAGCATTTT. Translation: CVSSRSGASNQPQHF.

Notes on this clonotype: One end of the junction varies from germline; a read error may be responsible. The chain couples TRBV7-9 to TRBJ2-3; D is unresolved. CDR3 length: 12 residues. Germline V gives CDR1 SEHNR, CDR2 FQNEAQ (reference sequence). CDR3 DNA sequence: TGTGCCAGTAGCTTAGATGACGGCCCGCAGTGTTTT. Protein sequence: CASSLDDGPQCF.

This chain links TRBV24-1 with TRBJ2-2, with TRBD1 matching over 7 bases. The CDR3 length is 15 residues. CDR1 and CDR2 (germline): KGHDR, SFDVKD. V lost 7 bases to trimming and J lost 6 bases; unmatched junction nucleotides: 10. CDR3: CATSPRDRDAGELFF. In DNA form, the CDR3 reads TGTGCCACCAGCCCCCGGGACAGAGACGCCGGGGAGCTGTTTTTT.